These 16 T cell receptor beta chains were all obtained from the same sample, sequenced in a study of blood T cells in healthy people across ages. Using a J-beta primer mix together with a sample-barcoded 5' primer, a second PCR was run for roughly 6 to 12 cycles. TCRdb fed the 5' RACE reads into MiXCR, producing one record per CDR3 protein. The table includes about 1.4 million distinct CDR3 sequences, around 59% detected once. Sequenced sample: blood. The receptors come from a man between 18 and 29 years old in good health.

This chain links TRBV3-1 with TRBJ1-1, with D possibly matching TRBD1 (5 bases). Between the trimmed V and J ends, which lost 1 base and 5 bases, there was a span of 11 bases. CDR3 length: 14 amino acids. In germline, CDR1 is LGHDT, CDR2 YNNKEL (reference sequence). The CDR3 spells CASSQAGSVTEAFF. CDR3 in DNA: TGTGCCAGCAGCCAAGCAGGGTCGGTAACTGAAGCTTTCTTT.

The chain joins TRBV4-3 to TRBJ2-1; 8 positions match TRBD2. The junction had 3 bases not matched to a gene; V was cut back by 1 base and J by 7 bases. Germline V gene data show CDR1 as LGHNA and CDR2 as YSLEER. The CDR3 consists of 14 residues. CDR3 in DNA: TGCGCCAGCAGCCAAGGGGGACTAGGGAATGAGCAGTTCTTC. Its translation: CASSQGGLGNEQFF.

The genes are TRBV18 and TRBJ2-1; TRBD2 aligns across 9 bases. Germline CDR1 is KGHSH and CDR2 is LQKENI. V dropped 6 bases and J dropped 4; count of bases not matched to a gene: 7. This CDR3 region has 15 residues. The CDR3 nucleotides are TGTGCCAGCTCTCCCCTAGCGGGGCGATACAATGAGCAGTTCTTC. It encodes CASSPLAGRYNEQFF. The variable domain in full, with the rest retrieved from reference TRBV18 and TRBJ2-1, is NAGVMQNPRHLVRRRGQEARLRCSPMKGHSHVYWYRQLPEEGLKFMVYLQKENIIDESGMPKERFSAEFPKEGPSILRIQQVVRGDSAAYFCASSPLAGRYNEQFFGPGTRLTVL.

J is TRBJ2-3 and V is TRBV28; TRBD2 matches 9 bases. The ends lost 1 base at V and 5 bases at J; junction bases unmatched: 7. The V gene's germline CDR1 is MDHEN and CDR2 SYDVKM. The CDR3 covers 16 residues. The CDR3 protein is CASSLSGGGARDTQYF. In DNA form, the CDR3 reads TGTGCCAGCAGTTTATCTGGCGGGGGGGCCAGAGATACGCAGTATTTT.

This rearrangement joins TRBV6-6 to TRBJ2-2; no clear D. The germline V gene has CDR1 MNHNY and CDR2 SVGAGI (reference sequence). The length of the CDR3 is 13 residues. V gave up 2 bases and J gave up 5 bases, with 6 bases separating them. The CDR3 loop reads CASSYPRTGELFF. DNA for the CDR3: TGTGCCAGCAGTTACCCGCGAACCGGGGAGCTGTTTTTT.

The gene calls are TRBV12-3 or TRBV12-4 and TRBJ2-1; TRBD2 might be the D (6 bases). The CDR3 extends over 11 amino acids. The V gene lost 3 bases and the J gene lost 13 bases, with 10 bases spanning the gap. DNA of the CDR3: TGTGCCAGCAGTTTCAGACTAGTACAGTTCTTC. It encodes CASSFRLVQFF.

This clonotype was detected only a few times. The chain carries TRBV20-1 and TRBJ2-5, with 10 bases lining up with TRBD1. Germline trimming cut 6 bases from V and 4 bases from J; bases unmatched to any gene: 11. Germline CDR1 DFQATT, CDR2 SNEGSKA (reference sequence). This CDR3 has 15 amino acids. The CDR3 protein is CSATPDRGLRETQYF. As DNA, the CDR3 is TGCAGTGCCACCCCTGACAGGGGGCTACGAGAGACCCAGTACTTC.

This clonotype showed up just a few times. This chain links TRBV29-1 with TRBJ1-2; maybe TRBD1 (6 bases). Trimming shortened V by 3 bases and J by 4 bases, and 12 bases separated the two germline ends. This CDR3 has 13 amino acids. Germline lookup yields CDR1 SQVTM and CDR2 ANQGSEA. Written as DNA, the CDR3 is TGCAGCGTTGAGGGGGCGGACCGCTATGGCTACACCTTC. This codes for CSVEGADRYGYTF.

This clonotype has just one count. This chain joins TRBV7-2 and TRBJ2-6; tentatively, D is TRBD1 (6 bases). The germline V gene has CDR1 SGHTA and CDR2 FQGNSA. The V end lost 8 bases, the J end lost 0 bases, and 11 bases lay between the germline ends. This CDR3 has 15 amino acids. The CDR3 DNA follows: TGTGCCAGCGTGGACAGAATCTCTGGGGCCAACGTCCTGACTTTC. Protein product: CASVDRISGANVLTF.

CDR3 sequence: CAIRRGQSNTEAFF. The CDR3 DNA reads as TGTGCCATCAGGAGGGGACAGTCGAACACTGAAGCTTTCTTT. This chain connects TRBV10-3 to TRBJ1-1; TRBD1 agrees at 7 bases. Looked up from germline, CDR1 is ENHRY and CDR2 is SYGVKD. The J segment lost 1 base and the V segment lost 6 bases, leaving 5 bases of the junction unmatched. The CDR3 runs 14 residues.

The chain links TRBV6-2 or TRBV6-3 to TRBJ2-1; D ambiguous. V lost 2 bases and J lost 10, with 12 bases in between. The V gene's germline CDR1 is MNHEY and CDR2 SVGEGT. This CDR3 spans 13 amino acids. The CDR3 loop reads CASSYLYLGEQFF. The CDR3 nucleotides are TGTGCCAGCAGTTACCTATATCTGGGGGAGCAGTTCTTC.

The gene calls are TRBV11-2 and TRBJ2-7; TRBD1 aligns across 10 bases. CDR1 and CDR2 (germline): SGHAT, FQNNGV. The CDR3 runs to 16 residues. V shed 3 bases, J shed 4 bases, and the junction held 9 bases outside the gene matches. CDR3 protein: CASSFVARTGGYEQYF. CDR3 bases: TGTGCCAGCAGCTTTGTTGCCCGGACAGGGGGTTACGAGCAGTACTTC. Combining the CDR3 with reference TRBV11-2 and TRBJ2-7 gives the whole variable domain EAGVAQSPRYKIIEKRQSVAFWCNPISGHATLYWYQQILGQGPKLLIQFQNNGVVDDSQLPKDRFSAERLKGVDSTLKIQPAKLEDSAVYLCASSFVARTGGYEQYFGPGTRLTVT.

This clonotype came up a few times. In nucleotides, the CDR3 is TGTGCCAGCAATCATCAATTCGGGGAGACCCAGTACTTC. Its protein product is CASNHQFGETQYF. The J gene is TRBJ2-5, the V gene TRBV12-3 or TRBV12-4; D gene ambiguous. V was trimmed by 7 bases and J by 5 bases, leaving 14 bases between them. The CDR3 loop spans 13 amino acids.

This clonotype turned up a few times. The genes are TRBV4-1 and TRBJ2-5, with D perhaps TRBD1 (6 bases). CDR3 length: 14 residues. V was cut by 1 base and J by 2 bases, with 8 bases left in between. The germline gives CDR1 MGHRA, CDR2 YSYEKL. CDR3 loop: CASSQGTAQETQYF. CDR3 nucleotides: TGCGCCAGCAGCCAAGGGACAGCGCAAGAGACCCAGTACTTC.

The V and J genes are TRBV4-1 and TRBJ1-4; D is unresolved. This CDR3 is 15 amino acids long. CDR1 is MGHRA, CDR2 YSYEKL, per germline. Trimming shortened V by 0 bases and J by 8 bases, and 13 bases separated the two germline ends. This CDR3 reads CASSQEGGRAEKLFF. The CDR3 region has the DNA TGCGCCAGCAGCCAAGAGGGTGGAAGAGCCGAAAAACTGTTTTTT.

The chain links TRBV7-2 to TRBJ2-3, with TRBD2 identical over 10 bases. The CDR3 spans 19 residues. The V and J ends lost 2 bases and 0 bases, in that order; junction bases with no gene match: 11. From germline, CDR1 is SGHTA and CDR2 FQGNSA. The CDR3 DNA follows: TGTGCCAGCAGCTTACCGGGGCTAGCGGGGGCCCTTAGCACAGATACGCAGTATTTT. It translates to CASSLPGLAGALSTDTQYF.